This TCR beta chain was observed in a study of cytomegalovirus exposure and HLA in healthy donors. Study findings and constraints: A reported reduction in N-insertions relative to the 666-donor mean was seen in an Asian-associated ancestry cluster in a later analysis. The authors excluded some V segments, including TRBV6-2 and TRBV6-3, as indistinguishable. Analyses of presence/absence relied on an assumption of roughly uniform sequencing depth across donors. A classifier reportedly called cytomegalovirus status with high sensitivity and specificity.

CDR1 and CDR2 from the germline V gene are KGHSH and LQKENI. The CDR3 extends over 16 amino acids. V shed 3 bases, J shed 3 bases, and the junction held 6 bases outside the gene matches. Points on this clone: The antigen is not known.

The PCR made use of 60 Vbeta and 13 Jbeta primers. Measured with immunoSEQ multiplex PCR; TCRdb has only the in-frame clones, and not every one. The sample yields over 70,000 clones, under 80% seen once. The specimen sequenced was PBMCs. This TCR was sampled from a male donor in good health and CMV-seronegative. The V gene is TRBV18, the J gene TRBJ2-7, with 12 bases aligning to TRBD2. In DNA, the CDR3 is TGTGCCAGCTCACCCCGGACTAGCGGGGAGTACTACGAGCAGTACTTC. Its protein is CASSPRTSGEYYEQYF.